Described below is a single T cell receptor (beta chain) sequence and its context. From germline, CDR1 is SGDLS and CDR2 YYNGEE. V lost 0 bases and J lost 6, with 4 bases in between. CDR3 length: 13 residues. In the authors' workflow: By means of reference gene primer amplification, nucleated cell counts were estimated. Repertoires were generated with immunoSEQ multiplex PCR, while TCRdb's copy carries only in-frame clones and drops some. Clonal size and the V and J genes are those of that table, whereas D and trimming came from the DNA. The sample includes around 110,000 clones, approximately 88% of them seen just once. This sample stems from a study of blood T cell repertoires in COVID-19. The wider study: Spain, Italy and the United States supplied samples that represented acute and convalescent COVID-19. In each case, the material was cDNA or gDNA derived from T cells, B-cell-depleted T cells, or PBMCs.

The rearrangement links TRBV9 to TRBJ1-6; D uncertain. The sequenced sample was peripheral blood. The receptor was isolated from a human donor in a cohort sampled during active COVID-19. This chain's CDR3 is CASSVGGNSPLHF. The CDR3 bases are TGTGCCAGCAGCGTAGGAGGTAATTCACCCCTCCACTTT.